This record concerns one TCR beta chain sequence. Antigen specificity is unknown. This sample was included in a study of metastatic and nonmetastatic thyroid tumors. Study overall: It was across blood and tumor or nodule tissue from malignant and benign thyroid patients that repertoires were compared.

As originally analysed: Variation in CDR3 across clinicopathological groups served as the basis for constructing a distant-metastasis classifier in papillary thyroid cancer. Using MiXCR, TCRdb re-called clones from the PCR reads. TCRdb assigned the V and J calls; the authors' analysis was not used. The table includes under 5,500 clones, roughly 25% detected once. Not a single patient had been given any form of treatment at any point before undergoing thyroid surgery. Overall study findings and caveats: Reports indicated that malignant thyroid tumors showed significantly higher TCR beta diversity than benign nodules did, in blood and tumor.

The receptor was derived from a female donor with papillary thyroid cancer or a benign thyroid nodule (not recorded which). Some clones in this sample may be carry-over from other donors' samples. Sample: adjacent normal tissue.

CDR3 sequence: CSARESGYGGGTTGDTQYF. The CDR3 DNA reads as TGCAGTGCTAGAGAATCTGGTTATGGCGGGGGGACGACAGGCGATACGCAGTATTTT. The chain links TRBV20-1 to TRBJ2-3; 8 positions agree with TRBD2. The germline V gene encodes CDR1 DFQATT and CDR2 SNEGSKA (reference sequence). This CDR3 has 19 amino acids. Germline trimming cut 0 bases from V and 6 bases from J; bases unmatched to any gene: 20.